This TCR beta chain was sequenced in a study of early T cells in non-severe SARS-CoV-2 infection. Study context: The chains were unpaired, and the sequenced material was bulk RNA from unsorted whole blood.

Germline assignment: CDR1 SNHLY and CDR2 FYNNEI. The CDR3 contains 11 residues. Deletions cut 11 bases from V and 3 bases from J, with 11 bases between. Each CDR3 protein is one row after TCRdb ran MiXCR on the 5' RACE reads. The table records 70,000 to 75,000 distinct CDR3 sequences, 9.5% to 15% of them present only once. The sequence came from an adult who was a healthcare worker with PCR-confirmed SARS-CoV-2 infection or an uninfected control (not recorded which). The genes are TRBV2 and TRBJ2-7, with D possibly being TRBD1 (5 bases). Sequenced input: whole blood. CDR3 region: CAAAGNYEQYF. In DNA, the CDR3 is TGTGCCGCCGCAGGGAACTACGAGCAGTACTTC.